Detailed here is one T cell receptor beta chain. These data belong to a study of blood T cell repertoires in COVID-19. Germline loops: CDR1 LGHDT, CDR2 YNNKEL (reference sequence). The V segment lost 4 bases and the J segment 3 bases; nucleotides outside the gene matches: 12. The CDR3 sequence is 17 residues long. Using immunoSEQ multiplex PCR, the repertoire was profiled, and TCRdb retains in-frame clones only, with some absent. The sample contains roughly 220,000 clones, 84% of which appear only once. Sequenced: PBMCs or T cells enriched from blood (not recorded which). This receptor was identified in a woman aged 40 to 49 who had recovered from COVID-19. The genes are TRBV3-1 (or the pseudogene TRBV3-2) and TRBJ2-3, with 8 bases lining up with TRBD1. CDR3: CASSPSFGQGGTDTQYF. The DNA for the CDR3 is TGTGCCAGCAGCCCGTCATTTGGACAGGGTGGAACAGATACGCAGTATTTT.